This passage covers 14 T cell receptor beta chains from one sample sequenced in a study of neurological immune-mediated disorders (dated by TCRdb to the late 2010s). To prepare the library, 5' RACE was applied. Sequencing was carried out with an Illumina HiSeq 2500. TCRdb reprocessing: public reads trimmed at Q25 with fastp, clones called with MiXCR, in-frame beta chains kept. CDR3 protein duplicates are merged, each entry listing the most common genes and DNA. The sample table lists some 65,000 distinct CDR3 sequences, less than 5.5% of them with a count of one. The biggest ten clones account for approximately 3% of the sample. Sequencing was performed on PBMCs. These receptors all stem from a woman under 40 with multiple sclerosis.

At least ten counts were recorded for this clonotype. This rearrangement joins TRBV7-9 to TRBJ2-1; D is uncertain. Germline V lookup: CDR1 SEHNR, CDR2 FQNEAQ (reference sequence). This CDR3 is built from 16 residues. V was clipped by 2 bases and J by 0 bases, with 11 bases between them. CDR3: CASSLISPSSYNEQFF. As DNA, the CDR3 is TGTGCCAGCAGCTTAATAAGTCCAAGCTCCTACAATGAGCAGTTCTTC.

This chain uses TRBV20-1 with TRBJ1-5; no reliable D call. With 3 bases removed from V and 3 bases from J, the gap between germline ends came to 9 bases. The CDR3 has 13 residues. Germline CDR1 reads DFQATT; CDR2 reads SNEGSKA (reference sequence). CDR3 loop: CSASRKYNQPQHF. CDR3 in DNA: TGCAGTGCTAGCAGAAAGTACAATCAGCCCCAGCATTTT.

As concerns this clonotype: Its ends do not fully match the called genes, so a read error is possible. The chain combines TRBV11-2 with TRBJ1-5, with D possibly matching TRBD1 (5 bases). Germline values: CDR1 SGHAT, CDR2 FQNNGV. CDR3 length equals 15 residues. CDR3 sequence reads: CASFDGGEGNQPQNF. In DNA, the CDR3 is TGTGCCAGCTTTGATGGGGGGGAAGGCAATCAGCCCCAGAATTTT.

In DNA form, the CDR3 reads TGTGCCAGCAGTTTCATCACTAGCGGGGGGCCCTACAATGAGCAGTTCTTC. Protein: CASSFITSGGPYNEQFF. The chain employs TRBV27 and TRBJ2-1; TRBD2 aligns across 12 bases. V was clipped by 3 bases and J by 2 bases; unmatched bases: 5. This CDR3 is 17 amino acids long. Germline V CDR1 and CDR2: MNHEY, SMNVEV (reference sequence).

The table lists this clonotype with many counts. The V gene is TRBV12-3 or TRBV12-4, the J gene TRBJ2-2; D is possibly TRBD1 (6 bases). This CDR3 is built from 15 residues. Trimming took off 2 bases at V and 1 base at J, with 8 bases between the two ends. The CDR3 DNA sequence: TGTGCCAGCAGTTTACTGACAGGGAACACCGGGGAGCTGTTTTTT. It specifies CASSLLTGNTGELFF.

This clonotype has a count of ten or more. This rearrangement joins TRBV2 to TRBJ2-1; D uncertain. Germline lookup yields CDR1 SNHLY and CDR2 FYNNEI. The CDR3 length is 12 residues. V was cut by 5 bases and J by 1 base, with 3 bases left in between. Here the CDR3 DNA reads TGTGCCAGCAGTTATTCCTACAATGAGCAGTTCTTC. This codes for CASSYSYNEQFF.

This clonotype was counted ten times or more. This rearrangement joins TRBV12-3 or TRBV12-4 to TRBJ2-7; the D gene is possibly TRBD2 (6 bases). Trimming cost V 1 base and J 3 bases, with 10 bases left between them. CDR3 size: 14 residues. The CDR3 region has the DNA TGTGCCAGCAGTTTAGATGGGGGAGGCTACGAGCAGTACTTC. Translation gives CASSLDGGGYEQYF.

This clonotype was seen a few times. J is TRBJ2-5 and V is TRBV7-9; no clear D. Germline CDR1 is SEHNR and CDR2 is FQNEAQ (reference sequence). The CDR3 extends over 15 amino acids. V dropped 7 bases and J dropped 0 bases, with 15 bases sitting between them. CDR3 residues: CASTRGRANQETQYF. The DNA for the CDR3 is TGTGCCAGCACCCGCGGTAGGGCTAACCAAGAGACCCAGTACTTC.

This clonotype was recorded at least ten times. This sequence joins TRBV20-1 and TRBJ1-1; D perhaps matches TRBD1 (5 bases). The CDR3 runs 11 residues. Trimming left V 6 bases short and J 7 bases short, with 12 bases between. The germline CDR1 and CDR2 sequences are DFQATT and SNEGSKA (reference sequence). CDR3 sequence (DNA): TGCAGTGCCCTAAGGACACTTGAAGCTTTCTTT. Amino acid sequence: CSALRTLEAFF.

This clonotype was counted ten times or more. The chain links TRBV5-5 to TRBJ1-5, with 7 bases matching TRBD1. Germline V gene lookup returns CDR1 SGHKS and CDR2 YYEKEE (reference sequence). With V trimmed by 2 bases and J by 1 base, 6 bases remained unmatched. This CDR3 has 16 residues. Written as DNA, the CDR3 is TGTGCCAGCAGCTTTGTTCGACAGGGAAGCAATCAGCCCCAGCATTTT. The encoded protein is CASSFVRQGSNQPQHF.

This clonotype was picked up many times. The chain recombines TRBV29-1 with TRBJ2-2; the D gene is possibly TRBD2 (5 bases). V lost 7 bases and J 0 bases, leaving 12 bases between the germline ends. This CDR3 comprises 14 residues. Per the germline V gene, CDR1 is SQVTM and CDR2 is ANQGSEA. The CDR3 spells CSGKGSANTGELFF. The CDR3, as DNA: TGCAGCGGAAAAGGTAGCGCGAACACCGGGGAGCTGTTTTTT.

This clonotype was found a few times. V is TRBV5-1 and J is TRBJ1-2; 9 bases align to TRBD1. The junction had 7 bases not matched to a gene; V was cut back by 1 base and J by 6 bases. The CDR3 is 15 residues long. The germline gives CDR1 SGHRS, CDR2 YFSETQ. The CDR3 coding sequence is TGCGCCAGCAGCTTGCAGGGACAGGGAAGTGATGGCTACACCTTC. Translated, it gives CASSLQGQGSDGYTF.

J is TRBJ2-1 and V is TRBV28; D remains ambiguous. This CDR3 has 15 residues. Trimming left V 2 bases short and J 10 bases short, with 18 bases between. CDR1 and CDR2 from the germline V gene are MDHEN and SYDVKM. CDR3 sequence: CASSLARSPREEQFF. CDR3 nucleotide sequence: TGTGCCAGCAGTTTAGCGCGGAGCCCAAGGGAAGAGCAGTTCTTC.

This clonotype was recorded many times. The chain is built from TRBV10-3 and TRBJ2-7; TRBD2 matches at 8 bases. This CDR3 is built from 16 residues. Trimming at V came to 5 bases and at J to 7 bases, leaving 16 bases not matched to a gene. Germline V gives CDR1 ENHRY, CDR2 SYGVKD. CDR3 nucleotides: TGTGCCATCAGTCCCTCCCCATGGCGGGGGGCTCGAGAGCAGTACTTC. It yields the protein CAISPSPWRGAREQYF.